Each of the 30 T cell receptor beta chains below was sequenced from the same sample in a study of T-cell memory formation after mild COVID-19. In TCRdb, the 5' RACE reads were re-called with MiXCR into one record per CDR3 protein. The sample contains 360,000 or so distinct CDR3 sequences, 25% to 30% of which appear only once. Input material: PBMCs or a T cell subset sorted from them (not recorded which). These receptors came from an adult woman who had mild COVID-19 (a few samples of this study predate the infection). Cell type and time point are not known.

CDR3 loop: CASSPVGPRDRGHETQYF. The CDR3 DNA sequence: TGTGCCAGCAGCCCAGTAGGCCCTAGGGACAGGGGGCACGAGACCCAGTACTTC. This rearrangement joins TRBV7-9 to TRBJ2-5; 12 bases align to TRBD1. Germline lookup yields CDR1 SEHNR and CDR2 FQNEAQ (reference sequence). The V segment lost 5 bases and the J segment 5 bases; nucleotides outside the gene matches: 15. The CDR3 extends over 18 amino acids. The full variable domain, in which reference TRBV7-9 and TRBJ2-5 provide the parts outside the CDR3, is DTGVSQNPRHKITKRGQNVTFRCDPISEHNRLYWYRQTLGQGPEFLTYFQNEAQLEKSRLLSDRFSAERPKGSFSTLEIQRTEQGDSAMYLCASSPVGPRDRGHETQYFGPGTRLLVL.

This chain joins TRBV10-3 and TRBJ2-4; D remains ambiguous. The germline CDR1 and CDR2 sequences are ENHRY and SYGVKD. Deletions cut 2 bases from V and 0 bases from J, with 14 bases between. This CDR3 has 17 residues. The CDR3 sequence: CAISEPTGPQAKNIQYF. In DNA form, the CDR3 reads TGTGCCATCAGTGAGCCAACCGGGCCTCAAGCCAAAAACATTCAGTACTTC.

CDR3 region: CASNDGTGGANTEAFF. The CDR3 DNA reads as TGCGCCAGCAATGACGGGACAGGGGGCGCGAACACTGAAGCTTTCTTT. The V call is TRBV5-1, the J call TRBJ1-1, with TRBD1 matching 12 bases. The CDR3 has 16 amino acids. V shed 6 bases and J 1 base; nucleotides not matched to a gene: 7. CDR1 is SGHRS, CDR2 YFSETQ, per germline.

V and J are TRBV10-3 and TRBJ2-7; D is perhaps TRBD1 or TRBD2 (5 bases each). The CDR3 has 14 residues. Germline V gives CDR1 ENHRY, CDR2 SYGVKD. The V and J ends lost 6 bases and 1 base respectively, with 13 bases between them. The chain's CDR3 is CAIRSGTESYEQYF. CDR3 bases: TGTGCCATCAGGTCCGGGACGGAATCCTACGAGCAGTACTTC.

This sequence joins TRBV6-5 and TRBJ2-7; TRBD1 matches at 7 bases. The CDR3 has 12 amino acids. Germline CDR1 MNHEY, CDR2 SVGAGI. V shed 6 bases and J 3 bases; nucleotides not matched to a gene: 2. The CDR3 protein is CASSWDSYEQYF. The CDR3 DNA is TGTGCCAGCAGCTGGGACAGCTACGAGCAGTACTTC.

This rearrangement joins TRBV7-3 to TRBJ1-2; D may be TRBD1 (6 bases). The germline gives CDR1 SGHTA, CDR2 FQGTGA. This CDR3 is 15 amino acids long. Trimming removed 1 base from V and 2 bases from J, with 11 bases in between. The chain's CDR3 is CASSLNEGGNYGYTF. In DNA, the CDR3 is TGTGCCAGCAGCTTAAATGAGGGGGGCAACTATGGCTACACCTTC.

The chain has TRBV27 and TRBJ2-7; no clear D. This CDR3 spans 11 amino acids. CDR1 and CDR2 from the germline V gene are MNHEY and SMNVEV (reference sequence). Trimming shortened V by 5 bases and J by 6 bases, and 8 bases separated the two germline ends. In DNA, the CDR3 is TGTGCCAGCAGTCGGTCGGGCGAGCAGTACTTC. It encodes CASSRSGEQYF.

In its sample, this clonotype was seen a few times. This chain uses TRBV20-1 with TRBJ2-7; 7 bases fit TRBD2. Germline CDR1 is DFQATT and CDR2 is SNEGSKA (reference sequence). CDR3 length: 14 residues. Trimming cost V 1 base and J 2 bases; bases outside gene matches: 5. The CDR3 coding sequence is TGCAGTGCTAGAGGACTAGCCGTACCCTACGAGCAGTACTTC. It translates to CSARGLAVPYEQYF.

This chain uses TRBV3-1 with TRBJ2-7; unclear D gene. The germline V gene has CDR1 LGHDT and CDR2 YNNKEL (reference sequence). This CDR3 has 13 residues. V was cut by 2 bases and J by 2 bases, with 7 bases left in between. DNA for the CDR3: TGTGCCAGCAGCCAAACGGAGACCTACGAGCAGTACTTC. This sequence encodes CASSQTETYEQYF.

This clonotype came up a few times. V gene TRBV9 combines with J gene TRBJ1-2; no reliable D call. The ends were cut back, 0 bases at V and 3 bases at J, with 12 bases in the middle. Germline V gives CDR1 SGDLS, CDR2 YYNGEE. This CDR3 region has 15 residues. The CDR3 nucleotides are TGTGCCAGCAGCGTAGCTCAGGTCCCCGACTATGGCTACACCTTC. Its translation: CASSVAQVPDYGYTF.

This chain connects TRBV20-1 to TRBJ2-3; TRBD1 is a possible D gene (6 bases). Trimming pared 8 bases from V and 3 bases from J, leaving 9 bases between. The CDR3 is 11 residues long. Germline CDR1 reads DFQATT; CDR2 reads SNEGSKA (reference sequence). The CDR3 region has the DNA TGCAGTCCTACAGGGACAGATACGCAGTATTTT. Translated: CSPTGTDTQYF.

The chain employs TRBV7-9 and TRBJ2-7; TRBD2 matches 9 bases. After removal of 1 base from V and 7 bases from J, the junction contained 5 bases not matched to a gene. This CDR3 region has 14 residues. The germline CDR1 and CDR2 sequences are SEHNR and FQNEAQ (reference sequence). The CDR3 spells CASSLEGLAGEQYF. For the CDR3, the DNA is TGTGCCAGCAGCTTAGAAGGTCTAGCGGGAGAGCAGTACTTC.

This chain joins TRBV5-4 and TRBJ2-7, with D uncertain. V shed 1 base and J shed 3 bases, with 8 bases lying between them. This CDR3 comprises 13 residues. CDR1 is SGHNT and CDR2 is YYREEE in the germline V gene (reference sequence). The CDR3 coding sequence is TGTGCCAGCAGCTTGACCGTCGACTACGAGCAGTACTTC. Protein: CASSLTVDYEQYF.

The chain uses TRBV12-3 or TRBV12-4 and TRBJ2-1; 10 bases fit TRBD2. The trim removed 5 bases at V and 9 bases at J, leaving 16 bases unmatched. The CDR3 contains 17 residues. The CDR3 bases are TGTGCCAGCAGTCCCCGGACTAGCGGATTTCCCGCTGCTGAGCAGTTCTTC. It is translated as CASSPRTSGFPAAEQFF.

This clonotype was counted only a few times. V gene TRBV4-2 combines with J gene TRBJ2-5; 9 nucleotides line up with TRBD2. The V segment lost 4 bases and the J segment 4 bases; nucleotides outside the gene matches: 4. The CDR3 loop spans 14 amino acids. Germline CDR1 is LGHNA and CDR2 is YNFKEQ. This CDR3 is CASSRGSGRETQYF. For the CDR3, the DNA is TGTGCCAGCAGCCGAGGTAGCGGGAGAGAGACCCAGTACTTC.

In this sample, this clonotype turned up a few times. The junction and the germline gene differ at one end; a read error may be behind it. This chain links TRBV10-3 with TRBJ1-5; tentative D call: TRBD1 (6 bases). The CDR3 is 12 residues long. Germline assignment: CDR1 ENHRY and CDR2 SYGVKD. Here the CDR3 reads CATSGGREPQHF. Here the CDR3 DNA reads TGTGCCACCAGTGGGGGGCGGGAGCCCCAGCATTTT.

This clonotype has just a few counts. This chain uses TRBV24-1 with TRBJ2-1; D might be TRBD2 (7 bases). The CDR3 has 17 amino acids. Between the trimmed V and J ends, which lost 3 bases and 2 bases, there was a span of 16 bases. Germline lookup yields CDR1 KGHDR and CDR2 SFDVKD. DNA of the CDR3: TGTGCCACCAGTGATCCCTCCGCGGGGGCTGCCTACAATGAGCAGTTCTTC. Translating gives CATSDPSAGAAYNEQFF.

This clonotype was seen only a few times. The chain is built from TRBV15 and TRBJ2-7; D possibly corresponds to TRBD1 (6 bases). The CDR3 runs to 18 residues. From germline, CDR1 is LNHNV and CDR2 YYDKDF (reference sequence). Trimming removed 0 bases from V and 1 base from J, with 19 bases in between. CDR3 DNA: TGTGCCACCAGCAGAGATGAGGGTCCAGGGGCCGAATCCTACGAGCAGTACTTC. Protein product: CATSRDEGPGAESYEQYF.

This clonotype was seen a handful of times. The chain combines TRBV24-1 with TRBJ2-6, with D possibly being TRBD1 or TRBD2 (6 bases each). CDR3 length: 21 residues. In germline, CDR1 is KGHDR, CDR2 SFDVKD. The ends were cut back, 3 bases at V and 0 bases at J, with 23 bases in the middle. CDR3 protein: CATSDPLRGVPTYSGANVLTF. For the CDR3, the DNA is TGTGCCACCAGTGATCCGTTGAGGGGGGTGCCGACTTACTCTGGGGCCAACGTCCTGACTTTC.

This clonotype was recorded many times. The chain joins TRBV20-1 to TRBJ1-2; D is undetermined. The germline V gene encodes CDR1 DFQATT and CDR2 SNEGSKA (reference sequence). V lost 3 bases and J 10 bases, leaving 12 bases between the germline ends. The CDR3 runs to 11 residues. As DNA, the CDR3 is TGCAGTGCTAGCACACCCGCCGACTACACCTTC. Encoded protein: CSASTPADYTF.

This rearrangement joins TRBV10-2 to TRBJ2-7; D might be TRBD1 (6 bases). The CDR3 is made up of 16 amino acids. V was cut by 3 bases and J by 2 bases, with 17 bases left in between. Looked up from germline, CDR1 is WSHSY and CDR2 is SAAADI. The CDR3 protein is CASSDRSGQNPYEQYF. The CDR3 region has the DNA TGCGCCAGCAGTGATAGAAGCGGACAGAACCCCTACGAGCAGTACTTC.

This clonotype was observed a handful of times. The rearrangement joins TRBV5-5 to TRBJ2-3, with D maybe TRBD1 (5 bases). Germline CDR1 reads SGHKS; CDR2 reads YYEKEE (reference sequence). Trimming stripped 1 base from V and 0 bases from J, with 12 bases between. This CDR3 has 16 amino acids. CDR3 sequence (DNA): TGTGCCAGCAGCTTGAGGGGTATGAGGAGCACAGATACGCAGTATTTT. This translates into CASSLRGMRSTDTQYF.

This clonotype turned up a few times. This chain links TRBV5-1 with TRBJ2-1, with 9 bases fitting TRBD2. Germline V gives CDR1 SGHRS, CDR2 YFSETQ. J lost 4 bases, V lost 4 bases, and 9 bases had no gene match. This CDR3 comprises 16 residues. CDR3: CASSTASGTRYNEQFF. As DNA, the CDR3 is TGCGCCAGCAGCACCGCTAGCGGGACGAGGTACAATGAGCAGTTCTTC.

This chain uses TRBV6-6 with TRBJ2-7; D remains ambiguous. The germline V gene encodes CDR1 MNHNY and CDR2 SVGAGI (reference sequence). The CDR3 runs to 12 residues. V lost 3 bases and J 7 bases, leaving 10 bases between the germline ends. CDR3 residues: CASSYQEGEQYF. CDR3 nucleotides: TGTGCCAGCAGTTATCAGGAAGGGGAGCAGTACTTC.

This clonotype was detected only a few times. The chain links TRBV12-3 or TRBV12-4 to TRBJ2-1; 12 positions agree with TRBD2. The CDR3 has 15 amino acids. V was pared by 6 bases and J by 6 bases, with 6 bases of the junction left unmatched. In DNA, the CDR3 is TGTGCCAGCAGCCTCGGACTAGCGGGATTCAATGAGCAGTTCTTC. It translates to CASSLGLAGFNEQFF.

This clonotype came up many times. The chain carries TRBV12-3 or TRBV12-4 and TRBJ1-1; TRBD1 agrees at 9 bases. The V and J ends lost 6 bases and 4 bases, in that order; junction bases with no gene match: 9. The CDR3 runs 15 residues. CDR3 DNA: TGTGCCAGCAGCCGCGGGACAGGGTTCGTCACTGAAGCTTTCTTT. This encodes CASSRGTGFVTEAFF.

The CDR3 loop reads CASSWDRVQEAFF. CDR3 DNA: TGTGCCAGCAGCTGGGACAGGGTACAGGAAGCTTTCTTT. This chain links TRBV7-2 with TRBJ1-1, with 9 bases lining up with TRBD1. V lost 4 bases to trimming and J lost 8 bases; unmatched junction nucleotides: 5. This CDR3 is built from 13 residues. Germline CDR1 and CDR2: SGHTA and FQGNSA.

The chain is built from TRBV20-1 and TRBJ1-5, with unresolved D. Looked up from germline, CDR1 is DFQATT and CDR2 is SNEGSKA (reference sequence). V dropped 3 bases and J dropped 0 bases, with 9 bases sitting between them. The CDR3 is made up of 14 amino acids. The CDR3, as DNA: TGCAGTGCTAGTCAAGAATATAGCAATCAGCCCCAGCATTTT. Protein sequence: CSASQEYSNQPQHF.

V and J are TRBV7-2 and TRBJ2-7, with a tentative D call TRBD1 (5 bases). This CDR3 has 15 residues. Germline V lookup: CDR1 SGHTA, CDR2 FQGNSA. Trimming removed 3 bases at V and 2 bases at J, with 14 bases between. CDR3 nucleotides: TGTGCCAGCAGCTTGGAATCAGGGCGAGCCTACGAGCAGTACTTC. Protein product: CASSLESGRAYEQYF.

This clonotype was detected only a few times. The J gene is TRBJ2-3, the V gene TRBV3-1, with D perhaps being TRBD1 or TRBD2 (6 bases each). Between the trimmed V and J ends, which lost 1 base and 0 bases, there was a span of 11 bases. The germline CDR1 and CDR2 sequences are LGHDT and YNNKEL (reference sequence). The CDR3 length is 16 residues. The CDR3 bases are TGTGCCAGCAGCCAAGGAGGGGGGTCTAGCACAGATACGCAGTATTTT. It encodes CASSQGGGSSTDTQYF.